These 29 T cell receptor beta chains were all obtained from the same sample, sequenced in a study of cytomegalovirus exposure and HLA in healthy donors. Primers: 60 Vbeta forward and 13 Jbeta reverse. Method: immunoSEQ multiplex PCR; TCRdb's copy keeps in-frame clones and lacks some. The data show under 110,000 clones, with around three quarters seen just once and about 6.1% held by the top ten. The sample consisted of PBMCs. The source is a woman aged 45-60 years in good health and CMV-seropositive.

This clone was seen only a few times. The genes are TRBV2 and TRBJ1-1; D gene uncertain. CDR1 and CDR2 from the germline V gene are SNHLY and FYNNEI. Trimming left V 6 bases short and J 0 bases short, with 8 bases between. The CDR3 sequence is 13 residues long. CDR3 sequence: CASSGAMNTEAFF. CDR3 nucleotides: TGTGCCAGCAGCGGAGCCATGAACACTGAAGCTTTCTTT.

The J gene is TRBJ1-2, the V gene TRBV6-5; D is unclear. V lost 2 bases and J lost 5, with 9 bases in between. CDR1 is MNHEY and CDR2 is SVGAGI in the germline V gene. CDR3 size: 13 residues. This chain's CDR3 is CASSYVSTYGYTF. The CDR3 DNA is TGTGCCAGCAGTTACGTGTCGACTTATGGCTACACCTTC.

This chain uses TRBV5-1 with TRBJ2-1, with TRBD2 matching 12 bases. Per germline, CDR1 SGHRS and CDR2 YFSETQ. V lost 4 bases, J lost 7 bases, and 6 bases stayed unmatched. The CDR3 loop spans 15 amino acids. The CDR3 DNA sequence: TGCGCCAGCAGCATACTAGCGGGGGGTGGGAATGAGCAGTTCTTC. Translation gives CASSILAGGGNEQFF.

The rearrangement links TRBV15 to TRBJ2-1, with TRBD2 as a possible D gene (7 bases). The CDR3 has 16 amino acids. Trimming cost V 3 bases and J 10 bases, with 22 bases left between them. Germline CDR1 is LNHNV and CDR2 is YYDKDF (reference sequence). CDR3 bases: TGTGCCACCAGCAGTGGGAGGCGGGGGCCCCTCGAGGAGCAGTTCTTC. It encodes CATSSGRRGPLEEQFF.

This clone was seen a few times. The chain uses TRBV6-6 and TRBJ1-5; D is uncertain. This CDR3 is built from 16 residues. In germline, CDR1 is MNHNY, CDR2 SVGAGI (reference sequence). The germline V and J ends were trimmed by 1 base and 7 bases, with 17 bases remaining between them. The CDR3 region has the DNA TGTGCCAGCAGTTACTGGGATGGGAGGGTACAGCAGCCCCAGCATTTT. Protein: CASSYWDGRVQQPQHF.

This clone was counted only a few times. The genes are TRBV6-6 and TRBJ2-3; 8 bases align to TRBD2. The J segment lost 7 bases and the V segment lost 5 bases, leaving 8 bases of the junction unmatched. Germline V lookup: CDR1 MNHNY, CDR2 SVGAGI (reference sequence). The CDR3 contains 14 residues. The CDR3 sequence is CASSDRGGRNTQYF. DNA for the CDR3: TGTGCCAGCAGTGATCGGGGGGGCCGAAATACGCAGTATTTT.

This rearrangement joins TRBV28 to TRBJ2-7, with 8 bases that match TRBD2. J gave up 3 bases and V 6 bases, and 4 bases lay outside the gene matches. The germline gives CDR1 MDHEN, CDR2 SYDVKM. The CDR3 is 13 amino acids. The DNA of the CDR3 is TGTGCCAGCAGCCCGGGAGGGGACTACGAGCAGTACTTC. Amino acids: CASSPGGDYEQYF.

The rearrangement joins TRBV2 to TRBJ1-1; D gene unclear. CDR3 size: 14 residues. V lost 3 bases to trimming and J lost 5 bases, with 13 bases between them. Germline values: CDR1 SNHLY, CDR2 FYNNEI. The CDR3 DNA reads as TGTGCCAGCAGTGACGTAGGCGCCAGGACTGAAGCTTTCTTT. It translates to CASSDVGARTEAFF.

The chain uses TRBV5-6 and TRBJ1-4; the D is unclear. The CDR3 has 15 amino acids. Between the trimmed V and J ends, which lost 0 bases and 1 base, there was a span of 7 bases. Per germline, CDR1 SGHDT and CDR2 YYEEEE. CDR3 DNA sequence: TGTGCCAGCAGCTTGGCGAGGCTAACTAATGAAAAACTGTTTTTT. Protein sequence: CASSLARLTNEKLFF.

The chain has TRBV28 and TRBJ2-7; 12 nucleotides align to TRBD2. Germline CDR1 is MDHEN and CDR2 is SYDVKM. The CDR3 runs to 15 residues. The junction had 5 bases not matched to a gene; V was cut back by 4 bases and J by 4 bases. Here the CDR3 DNA reads TGTGCCAGCAGTTCAATTACTAGCGGGGGGTACGAGCAGTACTTC. It yields the protein CASSSITSGGYEQYF.

This clone has a handful of counts. V gene TRBV5-4 combines with J gene TRBJ1-2; D unresolved. V lost 5 bases, J lost 8 bases, and 16 bases lay in between. CDR3 length: 13 residues. Germline lookup yields CDR1 SGHNT and CDR2 YYREEE (reference sequence). CDR3 nucleotides: TGTGCCAGCAGACTGGACTCGCCCGGCGGCTACACCTTC. It yields the protein CASRLDSPGGYTF.

The chain has TRBV2 and TRBJ1-5; no firm D call. CDR3 length equals 13 residues. The V and J ends lost 1 base and 7 bases respectively, with 8 bases between them. Germline V CDR1 and CDR2: SNHLY, FYNNEI. CDR3 region: CASSEGRSQPQHF. The DNA for the CDR3 is TGTGCCAGCAGTGAAGGGAGGTCCCAGCCCCAGCATTTT.

The genes are TRBV6-6 and TRBJ1-1; TRBD1 is a possible D gene (5 bases). The CDR3 has 11 amino acids. Trimming took 6 bases from V and 10 from J, leaving 12 bases between them. The germline V gene encodes CDR1 MNHNY and CDR2 SVGAGI (reference sequence). The CDR3 spells CASRQDALAFF. DNA for the CDR3: TGTGCCAGCAGACAGGACGCCCTAGCTTTCTTT.

This clone appeared a single time. The chain uses TRBV19 and TRBJ1-6, with D possibly being TRBD1 (6 bases). Germline V gene lookup returns CDR1 LNHDA and CDR2 SQIVND (reference sequence). V was cut by 3 bases and J by 6 bases, with 9 bases left in between. This CDR3 is 14 amino acids long. CDR3 sequence reads: CASSIQGFNSPLHF. The CDR3 region has the DNA TGTGCCAGTAGTATTCAGGGGTTTAATTCACCCCTCCACTTT.

The V and J genes are TRBV7-9 and TRBJ1-5; 10 bases line up with TRBD1. Germline loops: CDR1 SEHNR, CDR2 FQNEAQ (reference sequence). This CDR3 contains 16 residues. V gave up 4 bases and J gave up 6 bases; unmatched junction bases: 9. The CDR3 nucleotides are TGTGCCAGCAGCTCGATCGGGACAGGGGTCAGTCAGCCCCAGCATTTT. It encodes CASSSIGTGVSQPQHF.

V is TRBV28 and J is TRBJ1-2; D may be TRBD1 (6 bases). Germline CDR1 reads MDHEN; CDR2 reads SYDVKM. The CDR3 totals 12 residues. Between the trimmed V and J ends, which lost 4 bases and 10 bases, there was a span of 13 bases. Here the CDR3 DNA reads TGTGCCAGCAGTTCCGGACAGATAGCCTACACCTTC. Its translation is CASSSGQIAYTF.

V usage is TRBV4-3 and J usage is TRBJ1-2; D ambiguous. The V end lost 0 bases, the J end lost 7 bases, and 18 bases lay between the germline ends. Germline V gives CDR1 LGHNA, CDR2 YSLEER. The CDR3 is made up of 16 amino acids. Here the CDR3 reads CASSQDLRRAGGGYTF. The CDR3 DNA sequence: TGCGCCAGCAGCCAAGATTTGAGGAGGGCAGGCGGTGGCTACACCTTC.

The gene calls are TRBV5-4 and TRBJ1-6; a possible D gene is TRBD1 (5 bases). In germline, CDR1 is SGHNT, CDR2 YYREEE (reference sequence). The germline V and J ends were trimmed by 1 base and 8 bases, with 22 bases remaining between them. The CDR3 length is 18 residues. This CDR3 is CASSLFFGGDLKDSPLHF. CDR3 DNA: TGTGCCAGCAGCTTGTTCTTCGGGGGGGATTTGAAGGATTCACCCCTCCACTTT.

The chain links TRBV7-3 to TRBJ1-2; 7 nucleotides agree with TRBD1. Germline CDR1 and CDR2: SGHTA and FQGTGA. With 3 bases clipped from V and 8 bases from J, the junction kept 12 bases outside the gene matches. The CDR3 has 15 amino acids. The CDR3 is CASSLKRQGLSGYTF. For the CDR3, the DNA is TGTGCCAGCAGCTTGAAGAGACAGGGACTGAGCGGCTACACCTTC.

The V gene is TRBV9, the J gene TRBJ1-1; 7 bases align to TRBD1. CDR1 is SGDLS and CDR2 is YYNGEE in the germline V gene. V trimming: 0 bases; J trimming: 0 bases; junction bases outside the gene matches: 2. The CDR3 has 15 residues. The chain's CDR3 is CASSVEGTVNTEAFF. The CDR3 nucleotides read TGTGCCAGCAGCGTAGAAGGGACAGTGAACACTGAAGCTTTCTTT.

The chain carries TRBV7-9 and TRBJ1-2, with 7 bases lining up with TRBD1. In germline, CDR1 is SEHNR, CDR2 FQNEAQ (reference sequence). CDR3 length: 15 amino acids. V lost 2 bases to trimming and J lost 8 bases; unmatched junction nucleotides: 11. CDR3 sequence (DNA): TGTGCCAGCAGCTTAACCCGACAGGGTTTGGGGGGCTACACCTTC. Amino acids: CASSLTRQGLGGYTF.

The V and J genes are TRBV7-6 and TRBJ2-5; 8 bases map to TRBD1. The CDR3 has 12 residues. Trimming took 5 bases from V and 5 from J; bases not matched to a gene: 1. Germline CDR1 and CDR2: SGHVS and FNYEAQ. The CDR3 DNA sequence: TGTGCCAGCAGCCGACAGGGGGAGACCCAGTACTTC. Its protein product is CASSRQGETQYF. The full variable domain, completed using reference TRBV7-6 and TRBJ2-5, is GAGVSQSPRYKVTKRGQDVALRCDPISGHVSLYWYRQALGQGPEFLTYFNYEAQQDKSGLPNDRFSAERPEGSISTLTIQRTEQRDSAMYRCASSRQGETQYFGPGTRLLVL.

The chain combines TRBV18 with TRBJ1-2, with D possibly TRBD1 on 5 matching bases. The germline CDR1 and CDR2 sequences are KGHSH and LQKENI. V was pared by 3 bases and J by 0 bases, with 8 bases between. This CDR3 comprises 14 residues. The CDR3 sequence: CASSPGGTNYGYTF. CDR3 in DNA: TGTGCCAGCTCACCGGGGGGGACTAACTATGGCTACACCTTC.

This chain joins TRBV30 and TRBJ1-1; TRBD1 agrees at 7 bases. V trimming: 1 base; J trimming: 3 bases; junction bases outside the gene matches: 2. The V gene's germline CDR1 is GTSNPN and CDR2 SVGIG (reference sequence). There are 13 residues in the CDR3. The CDR3 region is CAWSGQGDTEAFF. In DNA form, the CDR3 reads TGTGCCTGGAGTGGCCAGGGGGACACTGAAGCTTTCTTT. Based on the CDR3 plus reference TRBV30 and TRBJ1-1, the full variable domain is SQTIHQWPATLVQPVGSPLSLECTVEGTSNPNLYWYRQAAGRGLQLLFYSVGIGQISSEVPQNLSASRPQDRQFILSSKKLLLSDSGFYLCAWSGQGDTEAFFGQGTRLTVV.

This clone came up a few times. V gene TRBV7-2 combines with J gene TRBJ1-2, with D perhaps matching TRBD1 (6 bases). This CDR3 has 13 residues. Between the trimmed V and J ends, which lost 3 bases and 7 bases, there was a span of 12 bases. CDR1 SGHTA and CDR2 FQGNSA come from the germline V gene. DNA of the CDR3: TGTGCCAGCAGCTTTAATGGGGGCGCTGGCTACACCTTC. It is translated as CASSFNGGAGYTF.

Only a few counts were recorded for this clone. The CDR3, as DNA: TGTGCCAGTATCCTGGACAGTATGAACACTGAAGCTTTCTTT. Its protein is CASILDSMNTEAFF. The rearrangement links TRBV19 to TRBJ1-1; D possibly corresponds to TRBD1 (6 bases). Germline lookup yields CDR1 LNHDA and CDR2 SQIVND (reference sequence). The CDR3 spans 14 residues. V lost 7 bases and J 0 bases, leaving 12 bases between the germline ends.

This clone was counted a single time. The rearrangement links TRBV18 to TRBJ2-3, with D possibly being TRBD1 (6 bases). The CDR3 runs to 16 residues. Germline CDR1 and CDR2: KGHSH and LQKENI. V was shortened by 0 bases and J by 1 base, with 11 bases between the two germline ends. In nucleotides, the CDR3 is TGTGCCAGCTCACCACCAGTTGGGGGCGGCACAGATACGCAGTATTTT. Its translation is CASSPPVGGGTDTQYF.

The J gene is TRBJ1-2, the V gene TRBV9; 7 bases are shared with TRBD1. This CDR3 contains 14 residues. With 2 bases clipped from V and 4 bases from J, the junction kept 5 bases outside the gene matches. Germline V gene lookup returns CDR1 SGDLS and CDR2 YYNGEE. The CDR3, as DNA: TGTGCCAGCAGCGTGATCGGGGACAGCTATGGCTACACCTTC. Translated, it gives CASSVIGDSYGYTF.

V is TRBV27 and J is TRBJ2-2; TRBD1 is a possible D gene (6 bases). This CDR3 comprises 15 residues. The V end was cut by 5 bases, the J end by 3 bases, with 13 bases between. Germline assignment: CDR1 MNHEY and CDR2 SMNVEV (reference sequence). CDR3 bases: TGTGCCAGCAGTCCGCAGGGGAGTTACACCGGGGAGCTGTTTTTT. Protein: CASSPQGSYTGELFF.